Listed below are T cell receptor beta chains from one sample, sequenced in a study of synovial regulatory T cells in juvenile arthritis. Repertoires were generated with immunoSEQ multiplex PCR, while TCRdb's copy carries only in-frame clones and drops some. With around 850 clones in the sample, the ten largest clones hold 4.9%. Sample: Treg cells from blood. The receptor set was obtained from a donor between 2 and 29 years old with juvenile idiopathic arthritis. Each CDR3 is given with its conserved first and last residue. The order of the fields is J gene, clone size, V gene, CDR3 protein. Not every row has a clone size; where given, it reads once, few, many or a size class.

J: TRBJ1-5; size: -; V: TRBV27; CDR3: CASSSRTGALSNQPQHF
J: TRBJ2-7; size: -; V: TRBV7-2; CDR3: CASSYVQSYEQYF
J: TRBJ2-7; size: medium-sized; V: TRBV19; CDR3: CASTPRWEQYF
J: TRBJ1-2; size: medium-sized; V: TRBV30; CDR3: CAWLIRGDYGYTF
J: TRBJ1-1; size: medium-sized; V: TRBV18; CDR3: CASSPSRAEAFF
J: TRBJ1-2; size: medium-sized; V: TRBV5-5; CDR3: CASSLTQGAFYGYTF
J: TRBJ1-5; size: -; V: TRBV25-1; CDR3: CASRAGTGEGGSNQPQHF
J: TRBJ2-7; size: medium-sized; V: TRBV30; CDR3: CAWNRDTLYEQYF
J: TRBJ2-3; size: medium-sized; V: TRBV5-1; CDR3: CASSFGTGFTDTQYF
J: TRBJ1-1; size: -; V: TRBV5-1; CDR3: CASSLDSWNTEAFF
J: TRBJ2-1; size: -; V: TRBV28; CDR3: CASNSRPPRPSGQAYNEQFF
J: TRBJ2-7; size: medium-sized; V: TRBV20-1; CDR3: CKAGGYEQYF
J: TRBJ2-7; size: large; V: TRBV28; CDR3: CASRPRLAPSSYEQYF
J: TRBJ2-5; size: -; V: TRBV7-2; CDR3: CASSSVSGEPQETQYF
J: TRBJ2-3; size: -; V: TRBV11-2; CDR3: CASSLDLRDTQYF
J: TRBJ2-6; size: medium-sized; V: TRBV9; CDR3: CASREGIGNDLTF
J: TRBJ1-1; size: -; V: TRBV15; CDR3: CATSTGARALTEAFF